This T cell receptor beta chain was retrieved from a study of blood T cell repertoires in COVID-19. Overall study: From the United States, Italy and Spain came samples of acute and convalescent COVID-19.

Authors' analysis steps: Scientists estimated how many nucleated cells there were by amplifying reference gene primers. Clones were sequenced by immunoSEQ multiplex PCR, and TCRdb holds only the in-frame ones, with some missing. The V and J calls and clone size are taken from that table; D and trimming were inferred from the DNA. The table lists about 28,000 clones, about nine tenths of them singletons. The V gene end was trimmed by 11 bases and the J gene end by 2 bases; junction bases not matched to a gene: 4. Germline CDR1 reads SNHLY; CDR2 reads FYNNEI. There are 13 residues in the CDR3. The chain couples TRBV2 to TRBJ2-3, with 10 nucleotides matching TRBD2. The source of this sequence is a man aged 60-69 years with active COVID-19. Sequenced: peripheral blood. The DNA of the CDR3 is TGTGCCGGGCTAGCGGGGGTCACAGATACGCAGTATTTT. This codes for CAGLAGVTDTQYF. The whole variable domain, filled in from reference TRBV2 and TRBJ2-3, reads EPEVTQTPSHQVTQMGQEVILRCVPISNHLYFYWYRQILGQKVEFLVSFYNNEISEKSEIFDDQFSVERPDGSNFTLKIRSTKLEDSAMYFCAGLAGVTDTQYFGPGTRLTVL.